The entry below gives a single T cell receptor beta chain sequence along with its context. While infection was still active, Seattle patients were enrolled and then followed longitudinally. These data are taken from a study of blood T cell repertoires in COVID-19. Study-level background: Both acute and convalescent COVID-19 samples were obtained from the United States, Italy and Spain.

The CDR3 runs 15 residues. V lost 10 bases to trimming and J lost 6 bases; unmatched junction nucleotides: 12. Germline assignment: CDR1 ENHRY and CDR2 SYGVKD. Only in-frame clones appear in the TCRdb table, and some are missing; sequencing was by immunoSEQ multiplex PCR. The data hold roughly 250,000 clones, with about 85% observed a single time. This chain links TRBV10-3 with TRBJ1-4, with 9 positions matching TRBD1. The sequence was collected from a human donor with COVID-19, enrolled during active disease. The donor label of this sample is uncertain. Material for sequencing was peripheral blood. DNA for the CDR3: TGTGCCACCCGTATTGGTACAGGGGGCGATGAAAAACTGTTTTTT. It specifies CATRIGTGGDEKLFF.